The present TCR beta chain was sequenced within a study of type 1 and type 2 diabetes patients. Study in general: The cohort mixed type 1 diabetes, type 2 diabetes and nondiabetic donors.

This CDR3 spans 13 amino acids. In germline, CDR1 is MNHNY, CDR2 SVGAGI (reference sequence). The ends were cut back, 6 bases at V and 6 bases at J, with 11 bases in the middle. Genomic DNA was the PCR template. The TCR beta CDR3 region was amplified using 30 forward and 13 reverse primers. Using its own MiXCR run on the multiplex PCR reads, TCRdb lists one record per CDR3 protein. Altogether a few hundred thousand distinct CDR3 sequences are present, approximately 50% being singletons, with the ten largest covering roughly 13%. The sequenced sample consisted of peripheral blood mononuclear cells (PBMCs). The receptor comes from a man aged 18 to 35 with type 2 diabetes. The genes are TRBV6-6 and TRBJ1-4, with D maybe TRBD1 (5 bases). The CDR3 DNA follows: TGTGCCAGCAGAGACAGACTCGATGAAAAACTGTTTTTT. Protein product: CASRDRLDEKLFF.